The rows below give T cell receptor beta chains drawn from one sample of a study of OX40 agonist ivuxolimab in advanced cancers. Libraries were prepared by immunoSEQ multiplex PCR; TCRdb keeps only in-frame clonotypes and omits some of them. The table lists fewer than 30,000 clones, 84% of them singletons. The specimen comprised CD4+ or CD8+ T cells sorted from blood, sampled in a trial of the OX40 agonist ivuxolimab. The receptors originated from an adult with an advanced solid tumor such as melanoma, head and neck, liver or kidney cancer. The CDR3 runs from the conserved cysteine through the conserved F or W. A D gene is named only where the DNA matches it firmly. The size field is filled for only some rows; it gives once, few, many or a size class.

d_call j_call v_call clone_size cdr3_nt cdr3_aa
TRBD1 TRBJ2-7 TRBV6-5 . TGTGCCAGCAGTTGGGAACAGGGGTCGAGCTCCTACGAGCAGTACTTC CASSWEQGSSSYEQYF
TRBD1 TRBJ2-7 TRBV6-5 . TGTGCCAGCAGCCAGGGACAGGGGCTTTACTACGAGCAGTACTTC CASSQGQGLYYEQYF
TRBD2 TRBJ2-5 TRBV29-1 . TGCAGCGTTCCCCCTCGGCTAGCGGGAGAAGAGACCCAGTACTTC CSVPPRLAGEETQYF
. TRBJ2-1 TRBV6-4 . TGTGCCAGCAGCCCAATCCTAGGGAATGAGCAGTTCTTC CASSPILGNEQFF
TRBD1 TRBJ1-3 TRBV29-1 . TGCAGCGTTGCCGGGACAGGGGGCATCTCTGGAAACACCATATATTTT CSVAGTGGISGNTIYF
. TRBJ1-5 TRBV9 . TGTGCCAGCAGCGTAGGGGGGGGTTTGCATCAGCCCCAGCATTTT CASSVGGGLHQPQHF
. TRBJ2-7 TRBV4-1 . TGCGCCAGCAGCCCCGACAGCCTAAACTCCTACGAGCAGTACTTC CASSPDSLNSYEQYF
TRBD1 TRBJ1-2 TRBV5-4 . TGTGCCAGCAGCGCTCAGGGGGCGGCCTATGGCTACACCTTC CASSAQGAAYGYTF
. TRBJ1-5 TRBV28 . TGTGCCAGCAGCTCCGGGCCGCATAATAGCAATCAGCCCCAGCATTTT CASSSGPHNSNQPQHF
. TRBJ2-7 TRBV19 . TGTGCCAGTAGTCCCGGCAGGGTGGGGGCATCCTACGAGCAGTACTTC CASSPGRVGASYEQYF
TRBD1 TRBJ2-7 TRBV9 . TGTGCCAGCAGCGTAGGGGACAGAGACTACGAGCAGTACTTC CASSVGDRDYEQYF
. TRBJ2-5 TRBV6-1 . TGTGCCAGCAGTAGGTCGACAGGAACCCAAGAGACCCAGTACTTC CASSRSTGTQETQYF
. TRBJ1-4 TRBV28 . TGTGCCAGCAGTTTACGCCAGGTTTTGGGTGAAAAACTGTTTTTT CASSLRQVLGEKLFF
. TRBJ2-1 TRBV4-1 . TGCGCCAGCAGCCAAGATCATGGAGCTAGCGCCTACAATGAGCAGTTCTTC CASSQDHGASAYNEQFF
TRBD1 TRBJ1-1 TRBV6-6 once TGTGCCAGCAGTGAGACAGGGGGCCGGACTGAAGCTTTCTTT CASSETGGRTEAFF
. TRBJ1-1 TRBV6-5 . TGTGCCAGCACCGCGTGGGGGGCGGAGGGTACTGAAGCTTTCTTT CASTAWGAEGTEAFF
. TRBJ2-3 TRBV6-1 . TGTGCCAGCAGTGTCGGGGCAGGGAGTATAGATACGCAGTATTTT CASSVGAGSIDTQYF
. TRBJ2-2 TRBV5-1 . TGCGCCAGCAGCCCGGAGTCAGGGACCGGGGAGCTGTTTTTT CASSPESGTGELFF
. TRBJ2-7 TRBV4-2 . TGTGCCAGCAGCCAAGGCCTCTCCTACGAGCAGTACTTC CASSQGLSYEQYF
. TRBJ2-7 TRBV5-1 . TGCGCCAGCAGTTTCGACATAAACCCCTACGAGCAGTACTTC CASSFDINPYEQYF
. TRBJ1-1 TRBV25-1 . TGTGCCAGCAGCGGGGGGAACACTGAAGCTTTCTTT CASSGGNTEAFF
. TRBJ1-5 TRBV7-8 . TGTGCCAGCAGCCGGACAGTCGTTAGTCAGCCCCAGCATTTT CASSRTVVSQPQHF
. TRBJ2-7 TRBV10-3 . TGTGCCATCATCTCTGACGAGGGTTACGAGCAGTACTTC CAIISDEGYEQYF
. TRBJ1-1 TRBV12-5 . TGTGCTAGTGAGGGGGGGGAGGCCGACACTGAAGCTTTCTTT CASEGGEADTEAFF
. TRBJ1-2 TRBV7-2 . TGTGCCAGCAGTCGTGGACAGCTCTATGGCTACACCTTC CASSRGQLYGYTF
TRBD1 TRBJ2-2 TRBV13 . TGTGCCAGCAGCCCTGGGACAGGGGGCAACACCGGGGAGCTGTTTTTT CASSPGTGGNTGELFF
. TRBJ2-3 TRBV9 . TGTGCCAGCAGCGTAGAATGGGGCACAGATACGCAGTATTTT CASSVEWGTDTQYF
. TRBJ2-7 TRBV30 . TGTGCCGGAACGGACAGTTATACCTACGAGCAGTACTTC CAGTDSYTYEQYF
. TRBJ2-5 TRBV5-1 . TGCGCCAGCGCGCGATACCAGGGGGGAGAGACCCAGTACTTC CASARYQGGETQYF
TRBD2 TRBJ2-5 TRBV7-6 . TGTGCCAGCAGCTCCGGGACTAGCGAGGCTAGGGCCCAGTACTTC CASSSGTSEARAQYF
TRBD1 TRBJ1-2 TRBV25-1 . TGTGCCAGCAGTGAATCTGGGACAGGTCTAATCGGAGGCTACACCTTC CASSESGTGLIGGYTF
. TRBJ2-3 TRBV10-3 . TGTGCCATCAACAGGGCACCTAGCACAGATACGCAGTATTTT CAINRAPSTDTQYF
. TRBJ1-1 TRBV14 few TGTGCCAGCAGCCAAAGCCCACGGACTGAAGCTTTCTTT CASSQSPRTEAFF